This T cell receptor (beta chain) was sequenced for a study of Ad26.COV2.S vaccination and SARS-CoV-2 variants. General study findings and limits: It is possible that the TCR breadth and depth analyses underestimated the total T cell responses.

Method: immunoSEQ multiplex PCR; TCRdb's copy keeps in-frame clones and lacks some. The table includes about 320,000 clones, about nine tenths detected once. With regard to this clone: The antigen is undetermined.

CDR1 is MNHEY and CDR2 is SVGEGT in the germline V gene. The CDR3 spans 16 residues. V was shortened by 2 bases and J by 2 bases, with 13 bases between the two germline ends. The treatment was: over 15 received Ad26.COV2.S at low or high dose, single or two shots; roughly 5 received placebo; per-sample allocation not given. Specimen acquisition occurred on day 63 following the initial vaccine or placebo injection. Donation came from an adult in Boston who was aged 18-55 years. The specimen comprised peripheral blood, sampled in a trial of Ad26.COV2.S vaccine versus placebo. The chain links TRBV6-2 or TRBV6-3 to TRBJ1-5, with D tentatively TRBD1 (5 bases). The sequence was obtained from a person between 18 and 65 years old who received the Ad26.COV2.S COVID-19 vaccine or a placebo. The chain's CDR3 is CASSYLAGQGNQPQHF. The CDR3 DNA follows: TGTGCCAGCAGTTACCTGGCAGGGCAGGGCAATCAGCCCCAGCATTTT.